The rows below give T cell receptor beta chains drawn from one sample of a study of neurological immune-mediated disorders. MiXCR, run by TCRdb on the 5' RACE reads, gives a single entry per CDR3 protein. The table includes approximately 85,000 distinct CDR3 sequences, approximately 13% detected once. The sample was PBMCs. The receptors here all came from a female donor with HTLV-1-associated myelopathy (HAM/TSP). CDR3s include the opening cysteine and the closing phenylalanine or tryptophan. The order of the fields is D gene, V gene, CDR3 length, clone size, J gene, CDR3 DNA, CDR3 protein. The D gene is left open where the match is weak. Clone size appears in some rows only: once, few, many, or a class for an expanded clone.

.,TRBV9,16,many,TRBJ1-4,TGTGCCAGCAGCGCCTCAGTCGGGGGAACTAATGAAAAACTGTTTTTT,CASSASVGGTNEKLFF
TRBD2,TRBV11-1,16,many,TRBJ2-1,TGTGCCAGCAGCTTGACTAGCGGGGGGGATTTCTATGAGCAGTTCTTC,CASSLTSGGDFYEQFF
TRBD2,TRBV10-2,15,many,TRBJ2-3,TGCGCCAGCAGTGAGAACGGGGGGAGGTCAGATACGCAGTATTTT,CASSENGGRSDTQYF
.,TRBV28,15,many,TRBJ2-7,TGTGCCAGCAGTTTACTCGGGGGTGCGTCCTACGAGCAGTACTTC,CASSLLGGASYEQYF
.,TRBV12-3/TRBV12-4,14,many,TRBJ1-5,TGTGCCAGCAGTTACCGGACCGGTCATCAGCCCCAGCATTTT,CASSYRTGHQPQHF
TRBD2,TRBV15,16,many,TRBJ2-7,TGTGCCACCAGCCTGGGACTAGCGGGGGGTTCCTACGAGCAGTACTTC,CATSLGLAGGSYEQYF
.,TRBV15,12,many,TRBJ2-5,TGTGCTACCTGCGATGGGGGAGAGACCCAGTACTTC,CATCDGGETQYF
.,TRBV7-8,16,many,TRBJ2-7,TGTGCCAGCAGCTTGAAGGACCCCCCCGGGGCCTACGAGCAGTACTTC,CASSLKDPPGAYEQYF
.,TRBV2,15,many,TRBJ2-2,TGTGCCAGGACGGCAGAGGGCTATAGGGCCGGGGAGCTGTTTTTT,CARTAEGYRAGELFF
.,TRBV29-1,11,.,TRBJ2-1,TGCAGCGTTTCGACTCGCAATGAGCAGTTCTTC,CSVSTRNEQFF
.,TRBV24-1,15,many,TRBJ2-1,TGTGCCACCAGTCCGGAAAGAGGCTTTAGTAATGAGCAGTTCTTC,CATSPERGFSNEQFF
TRBD1,TRBV5-1,15,.,TRBJ2-7,TGCGCCAGCAGCTATTCCGGGACAGAAACTTACGAGCAGTACTTC,CASSYSGTETYEQYF
.,TRBV10-3,12,few,TRBJ2-1,TGTGCCACCAGGGACGGGAGCAATGAGCAGTTCTTC,CATRDGSNEQFF
.,TRBV10-3,17,many,TRBJ2-1,TGTGCCATCAGCGGGGTTGCTGGGACATCTATAAACAATGAGCAGTTCTTC,CAISGVAGTSINNEQFF
.,TRBV28,15,.,TRBJ2-7,TGTGCCAGCAGCCATTCCTCGCTGAGCTCCTACGAGCAGTACTTC,CASSHSSLSSYEQYF
TRBD1,TRBV11-2,18,many,TRBJ2-1,TGTGCCAGCAGCTTAGAGGGCACCGGGACAGGGGTTAGCAATGAGCAGTTCTTC,CASSLEGTGTGVSNEQFF
.,TRBV28,15,many,TRBJ2-2,TGTGCCAGCAGTCTCTCGGACAGGAACACCGGGGAGCTGTTTTTT,CASSLSDRNTGELFF
.,TRBV12-3/TRBV12-4,13,many,TRBJ2-7,TGTGCCAGCAGTTTAGCGCTGGGGCCCGAGCAGTACTTC,CASSLALGPEQYF
TRBD1,TRBV5-1,14,many,TRBJ2-1,TGCGCCAGCAGCTCAGGACAGGCCTACAATGAGCAGTTCTTC,CASSSGQAYNEQFF
.,TRBV5-1,17,many,TRBJ2-7,TGCGCCAGCAGCTCGGGCTTTGGGGGGGGGCTTTCGGTCGAGCAGTACTTC,CASSSGFGGGLSVEQYF
.,TRBV12-3/TRBV12-4,15,.,TRBJ2-1,TGTGCCAGCAGTCAGAACAGGGGGGGAGACAATGAGCAGTTCTTC,CASSQNRGGDNEQFF
.,TRBV6-5,16,many,TRBJ2-1,TGTGCCAGCAGTTACTCCCCCAGCGGCTCCTACAATGAGCAGTTCTTC,CASSYSPSGSYNEQFF
TRBD2,TRBV29-1,12,many,TRBJ2-7,TGCAGCGTTAGCGGGGACCGCTACGAGCAGTACTTC,CSVSGDRYEQYF
TRBD1,TRBV25-1,15,many,TRBJ1-2,TGTGCCAGCAGTGCGTCCGGGACAGATGGCTATGGCTACACCTTC,CASSASGTDGYGYTF
.,TRBV5-1,16,.,TRBJ2-3,TGCGCCAGCAGCTTGGTTCTGCTAACTAGCACAGATACGCAGTATTTT,CASSLVLLTSTDTQYF
.,TRBV27,16,.,TRBJ1-2,TGTGCCAGCAGTTTATCGAGGGGGTTGGTTAACTATGGCTACACCTTC,CASSLSRGLVNYGYTF
TRBD1,TRBV11-2,20,.,TRBJ2-6,TGTGCCAGCAGCTTAGATTCTTCGGACAGGGGACTCTCTGGGGCCAACGTCCTGACTTTC,CASSLDSSDRGLSGANVLTF
.,TRBV18,14,.,TRBJ1-2,TGTGCCAGCTCACCCTCGAGGACGCTCTATGGCTACACCTTC,CASSPSRTLYGYTF
TRBD2,TRBV5-1,14,many,TRBJ2-1,TGCGCCAGCAGCTTGACTAGCGGTGGCGATGAGCAGTTCTTC,CASSLTSGGDEQFF
TRBD1,TRBV6-5,16,.,TRBJ2-2,TGTGCCAGCAGTTACTCGACAGGGGAACACACCGGGGAGCTGTTTTTT,CASSYSTGEHTGELFF
.,TRBV6-5,12,.,TRBJ2-7,TGTGCCAGCAGCCCGGGGCCCTACGAGCAGTACTTC,CASSPGPYEQYF
TRBD2,TRBV5-8,15,many,TRBJ2-2,TGTGCCAGCAGCTTGAGCGGGGCGTACACCGGGGAGCTGTTTTTT,CASSLSGAYTGELFF
.,TRBV20-1,13,many,TRBJ2-7,TGCAGTGCTAGACGGGGAGGGGGCGACGAGCAGTACTTC,CSARRGGGDEQYF
.,TRBV29-1,13,many,TRBJ2-1,TGCAGCGTTCTGCCGGGGTACTACAATGAGCAGTTCTTC,CSVLPGYYNEQFF
.,TRBV28,11,.,TRBJ2-2,TGTGCCAGCAATGGGGCCGGGGAGCTGTTTTTT,CASNGAGELFF
.,TRBV7-9,14,many,TRBJ2-5,TGTGCCAGCAGCTCTAGCGCCCGGGGAGAGACCCAGTACTTC,CASSSSARGETQYF
TRBD2,TRBV7-8,15,many,TRBJ2-7,TGTGCCAGCAGCTTATTTCTAGCGGGGGGTGGCGAGCAGTACTTC,CASSLFLAGGGEQYF